The 17 T cell receptor beta chains listed next were all sequenced from one sample in a study of control samples from healthy donors and cancer patients. Only in-frame clones appear in the TCRdb table, and some are missing; sequencing was by immunoSEQ multiplex PCR. The table records 12,000 to 15,000 clones, 60% to 85% of them present only once. Sequenced sample: formalin-fixed, paraffin-embedded tissue. These receptors were taken from a female donor with lung cancer.

The rearrangement links TRBV30 to TRBJ2-1; unclear D gene. The V and J ends lost 0 bases and 3 bases respectively, with 6 bases between them. This CDR3 has 13 residues. Germline CDR1 reads GTSNPN; CDR2 reads SVGIG (reference sequence). The CDR3 DNA reads TGTGCCTGGAGTGTAAACATCTACAATGAGCAGTTCTTC. This codes for CAWSVNIYNEQFF.

Only one count was recorded for this clone. The J gene is TRBJ1-5, the V gene TRBV19, with a tentative D call TRBD1 (6 bases). Looked up from germline, CDR1 is LNHDA and CDR2 is SQIVND (reference sequence). V lost 3 bases and J 4 bases, leaving 10 bases between the germline ends. CDR3 size: 14 residues. In DNA form, the CDR3 reads TGTGCCAGTAGTATGCAGGGGAGGAATCAGCCCCAGCATTTT. Translated: CASSMQGRNQPQHF.

The chain has TRBV7-9 and TRBJ1-5; unclear D gene. The CDR3 is 15 residues long. V lost 0 bases to trimming and J lost 4 bases, with 10 bases between them. The V gene's germline CDR1 is SEHNR and CDR2 FQNEAQ (reference sequence). CDR3 sequence: CASSLALGGNQPQHF. The CDR3 DNA follows: TGTGCCAGCAGCTTAGCGTTGGGAGGGAATCAGCCCCAGCATTTT.

This chain links TRBV2 with TRBJ2-1; D is undetermined. Germline V CDR1 and CDR2: SNHLY, FYNNEI. V was pared by 2 bases and J by 10 bases, with 24 bases between. CDR3 size: 17 residues. CDR3 sequence reads: CASSEKGNWAGLEEQFF. For the CDR3, the DNA is TGTGCCAGCAGTGAAAAGGGTAATTGGGCCGGGTTGGAAGAGCAGTTCTTC.

V is TRBV27 and J is TRBJ2-7; TRBD1 agrees at 11 bases. The length of the CDR3 is 19 residues. CDR1 is MNHEY, CDR2 SMNVEV, per germline (reference sequence). The trim removed 1 base at V and 0 bases at J, leaving 11 bases unmatched. This CDR3 is CASSLYGQGAHLGSYEQYF. For the CDR3, the DNA is TGTGCCAGCAGTTTATACGGACAGGGGGCGCATTTGGGCTCCTACGAGCAGTACTTC.

The rearrangement links TRBV10-3 to TRBJ2-3, with 7 bases lining up with TRBD2. The CDR3 is 17 amino acids. V shed 10 bases, J shed 8 bases, and the junction held 24 bases outside the gene matches. Germline CDR1 is ENHRY and CDR2 is SYGVKD. CDR3 nucleotide sequence: TGTGCCACCACTGAGGATGAGTTCAGGGAGGGTTGGGGTACGCAGTATTTT. As protein: CATTEDEFREGWGTQYF.

The rearrangement joins TRBV28 to TRBJ2-5, with TRBD1 matching over 8 bases. Trimming cost V 6 bases and J 1 base; bases outside gene matches: 7. This CDR3 is built from 15 residues. Per germline, CDR1 MDHEN and CDR2 SYDVKM. The CDR3 nucleotides read TGTGCCAGCAGCACACAGGGGGAAGGCCAAGAGACCCAGTACTTC. Its protein product is CASSTQGEGQETQYF.

The chain recombines TRBV9 with TRBJ1-2; 7 bases map to TRBD1. The CDR3 has 16 residues. V trimming: 4 bases; J trimming: 8 bases; junction bases outside the gene matches: 17. Germline CDR1 SGDLS, CDR2 YYNGEE. In nucleotides, the CDR3 is TGTGCCAGCAGCCTTCTCTACCATACAGGGGTAGAAGGCTACACCTTC. The encoded protein is CASSLLYHTGVEGYTF.

The chain couples TRBV11-2 to TRBJ2-6; no firm D call. The CDR3 is 14 amino acids. Between the trimmed V and J ends, which lost 3 bases and 0 bases, there was a span of 3 bases. CDR1 is SGHAT, CDR2 FQNNGV, per germline. The CDR3 loop reads CASSLNSGANVLTF. DNA of the CDR3: TGTGCCAGCAGCTTGAACTCTGGGGCCAACGTCCTGACTTTC.

This chain joins TRBV6-5 and TRBJ2-5; possibly TRBD2 for D (5 bases). Trimming removed 10 bases from V and 1 base from J, with 13 bases in between. CDR1 MNHEY and CDR2 SVGAGI come from the germline V gene. The CDR3 contains 13 residues. The CDR3 DNA reads TGTGCCACCAAGGAGGAGCCCCAAGAGACCCAGTACTTC. Translation: CATKEEPQETQYF.

This CDR3 reads CASSTGLAGTGELFF. The CDR3 bases are TGTGCCAGTAGTACCGGACTAGCTGGCACCGGGGAGCTGTTTTTT. This chain joins TRBV19 and TRBJ2-2, with 8 bases identical to TRBD2. The CDR3 totals 15 residues. V shed 4 bases and J 4 bases; nucleotides not matched to a gene: 5. Germline-derived CDR1 and CDR2 are LNHDA and SQIVND (reference sequence).

CDR3 protein: CAISELAVSYEQYF. The CDR3 bases are TGTGCCATCAGTGAGCTCGCAGTTTCCTACGAGCAGTACTTC. The chain couples TRBV10-3 to TRBJ2-7; D gene uncertain. Between the trimmed V and J ends, which lost 2 bases and 1 base, there was a span of 9 bases. Germline V gene lookup returns CDR1 ENHRY and CDR2 SYGVKD. This CDR3 region has 14 residues.

The chain carries TRBV4-3 and TRBJ2-2; TRBD2 matches 14 bases. CDR3 size: 17 residues. V dropped 0 bases and J dropped 10; count of bases not matched to a gene: 7. Germline CDR1 LGHNA, CDR2 YSLEER. CDR3 sequence (DNA): TGCGCCAGCAGCCAAGACCCCCCGGGACTAGCGGGAGAGGAGCTGTTTTTT. This codes for CASSQDPPGLAGEELFF.

This rearrangement joins TRBV28 to TRBJ1-2; D is ambiguous. CDR1 is MDHEN and CDR2 is SYDVKM in the germline V gene. The CDR3 is 17 residues long. Trimming took off 6 bases at V and 4 bases at J, with 24 bases between the two ends. CDR3 bases: TGTGCCAGCAGCTATCCGTCAGAAGGGAAATGGTCCTATGGCTACACCTTC. Encoded protein: CASSYPSEGKWSYGYTF.

The V call is TRBV19, the J call TRBJ1-6; D gene ambiguous. Germline CDR1 reads LNHDA; CDR2 reads SQIVND (reference sequence). The length of the CDR3 is 13 residues. Between the trimmed V and J ends, which lost 5 bases and 8 bases, there was a span of 10 bases. CDR3 amino acids: CASSSVEYSPLHF. For the CDR3, the DNA is TGTGCCAGTAGTTCAGTAGAATATTCACCCCTCCACTTT.

The chain recombines TRBV10-3 with TRBJ2-6, with TRBD1 matching over 7 bases. V shed 6 bases, J shed 4 bases, and the junction held 3 bases outside the gene matches. From germline, CDR1 is ENHRY and CDR2 SYGVKD. CDR3 size: 14 residues. For the CDR3, the DNA is TGTGCCATCAGCAAGGGACAGGGGGCCAACGTCCTGACTTTC. Protein product: CAISKGQGANVLTF.

The rearrangement uses TRBV30 and TRBJ2-5, with 11 positions matching TRBD1. The CDR3 is 14 amino acids. Germline CDR1 is GTSNPN and CDR2 is SVGIG (reference sequence). Losses at the gene ends were 3 bases for V and 4 bases for J; bases not matched to a gene: 4. The CDR3, as DNA: TGTGCCTGGAGCAGGACAGGGGGCCCAGAGACCCAGTACTTC. Protein product: CAWSRTGGPETQYF. The whole variable domain, remainder taken from reference TRBV30 and TRBJ2-5, is SQTIHQWPATLVQPVGSPLSLECTVEGTSNPNLYWYRQAAGRGLQLLFYSVGIGQISSEVPQNLSASRPQDRQFILSSKKLLLSDSGFYLCAWSRTGGPETQYFGPGTRLLVL.